A selection of T cell receptor beta chains follows, all from one sample in a study of regulatory T cells in long-lasting Graves disease. TCRdb reanalysed the multiplex PCR reads using MiXCR and keeps one entry per CDR3 protein. Of roughly 400,000 distinct CDR3 sequences in the sample, roughly 20% were seen once. The sample was peripheral blood mononuclear cells (PBMCs), taken when the disease was refractory, from a patient treated with antithyroid drugs. These receptor sequences come from a female donor with Graves disease. Both conserved end residues are part of each CDR3. A D gene is named only where the DNA matches it firmly. Expanded clones are given a class, and other clones once, few, many or no size at all.

V gene: TRBV5-4; J gene: TRBJ1-1; D gene: .; clone size: .; CDR3 protein: CASSYLSSKALF; CDR3 DNA: TGTGCCAGCAGCTACCTATCCTCCAAAGCTCTCTTT
V gene: TRBV7-2; J gene: TRBJ2-5; D gene: .; clone size: many; CDR3 protein: CASSFPGVETQYF; CDR3 DNA: TGTGCCAGCAGCTTCCCCGGGGTGGAGACCCAGTACTTC
V gene: TRBV28; J gene: TRBJ2-7; D gene: TRBD1; clone size: many; CDR3 protein: CASRARDRGYEQYF; CDR3 DNA: TGTGCCAGCAGAGCCAGGGACAGGGGGTACGAGCAGTACTTC
V gene: TRBV12-5; J gene: TRBJ1-5; D gene: .; clone size: .; CDR3 protein: CASGLVHQPQHF; CDR3 DNA: TGTGCTAGTGGTTTGGTACATCAGCCCCAGCATTTT
V gene: TRBV6-2/TRBV6-3; J gene: TRBJ2-6; D gene: TRBD1; clone size: .; CDR3 protein: CASSFRPGTGGSVGANVLTF; CDR3 DNA: TGTGCCAGCAGTTTCCGCCCCGGGACAGGGGGCTCTGTTGGGGCCAACGTCCTGACTTTC
V gene: TRBV12-3/TRBV12-4; J gene: TRBJ2-5; D gene: .; clone size: many; CDR3 protein: CASSLSGLETQYF; CDR3 DNA: TGTGCCAGCAGTTTGAGTGGGTTAGAGACCCAGTACTTC
V gene: TRBV6-6; J gene: TRBJ1-3; D gene: .; clone size: .; CDR3 protein: CASSYSGSGTIYF; CDR3 DNA: TGTGCCAGCAGTTACTCGGGTTCGGGCACCATATATTTT
V gene: TRBV29-1; J gene: TRBJ1-2; D gene: .; clone size: once; CDR3 protein: CTVGPNYGYTF; CDR3 DNA: TGCACCGTGGGGCCTAACTATGGCTACACCTTC
V gene: TRBV5-1; J gene: TRBJ2-1; D gene: .; clone size: .; CDR3 protein: CASSLMGSKINEQFF; CDR3 DNA: TGCGCCAGCAGCTTGATGGGATCCAAAATTAATGAGCAGTTCTTC
V gene: TRBV7-2; J gene: TRBJ2-7; D gene: TRBD2; clone size: .; CDR3 protein: CASSLAPGQGNVKLAGGIYEQYF; CDR3 DNA: TGTGCCAGCAGCTTAGCCCCCGGACAGGGAAATGTTAAACTAGCGGGAGGGATCTACGAGCAGTACTTC
V gene: TRBV2; J gene: TRBJ1-1; D gene: .; clone size: many; CDR3 protein: CASSGRRLNTEAFF; CDR3 DNA: TGTGCCAGCAGCGGGCGACGGTTGAACACTGAAGCTTTCTTT
V gene: TRBV20-1; J gene: TRBJ2-3; D gene: TRBD2; clone size: few; CDR3 protein: CSASKLGRADTQYF; CDR3 DNA: TGCAGTGCCAGCAAACTAGGGAGGGCAGATACGCAGTATTTT
V gene: TRBV28; J gene: TRBJ1-5; D gene: .; clone size: many; CDR3 protein: CASSLGQTPQHF; CDR3 DNA: TGTGCCAGCAGTTTAGGGCAGACGCCCCAGCATTTT
V gene: TRBV6-1; J gene: TRBJ2-2; D gene: TRBD2; clone size: .; CDR3 protein: CASGTGLAANTGELFF; CDR3 DNA: TGTGCCAGCGGGACGGGACTAGCGGCGAACACCGGGGAGCTGTTTTTT
V gene: TRBV7-2; J gene: TRBJ1-3; D gene: .; clone size: .; CDR3 protein: CASSQVTVGNTIYF; CDR3 DNA: TGCGCCAGCAGCCAAGTTACCGTTGGAAACACCATATATTTT
V gene: TRBV12-3/TRBV12-4; J gene: TRBJ2-1; D gene: TRBD2; clone size: .; CDR3 protein: CASSFRSGSGYEQFF; CDR3 DNA: TGTGCCAGCAGTTTCCGTAGCGGGAGCGGGTATGAGCAGTTCTTC
V gene: TRBV7-3; J gene: TRBJ2-1; D gene: .; clone size: .; CDR3 protein: CASSRIGGWGNEQFF; CDR3 DNA: TGTGCCAGCAGCCGCATTGGAGGGTGGGGCAATGAGCAGTTCTTC
V gene: TRBV6-5; J gene: TRBJ2-7; D gene: .; clone size: once; CDR3 protein: CASSYSPGAYEQYF; CDR3 DNA: TGTGCCAGCAGTTACTCGCCAGGGGCCTACGAGCAGTACTTC
V gene: TRBV18; J gene: TRBJ1-1; D gene: .; clone size: many; CDR3 protein: CASSRYRDEAFF; CDR3 DNA: TGTGCCAGCTCACGATACCGGGACGAAGCTTTCTTT
V gene: TRBV29-1; J gene: TRBJ1-1; D gene: .; clone size: .; CDR3 protein: CSISDGVGAFF; CDR3 DNA: TGCAGCATCTCGGATGGGGTAGGCGCTTTCTTT
V gene: TRBV30; J gene: TRBJ1-5; D gene: .; clone size: .; CDR3 protein: CAWSRQGDQPQHF; CDR3 DNA: TGTGCCTGGAGTCGGCAGGGTGATCAGCCCCAGCATTTT
V gene: TRBV20-1; J gene: TRBJ2-2; D gene: TRBD2; clone size: .; CDR3 protein: CSAPSGSRVGGELFF; CDR3 DNA: TGCAGTGCTCCTAGCGGGAGTCGGGTAGGCGGGGAGCTGTTTTTT
V gene: TRBV6-2/TRBV6-3; J gene: TRBJ2-7; D gene: .; clone size: many; CDR3 protein: CASRGTGHSSYEQYF; CDR3 DNA: TGTGCCAGCAGAGGAACAGGGCACAGCTCCTACGAGCAGTACTTC
V gene: TRBV11-1; J gene: TRBJ2-7; D gene: TRBD2; clone size: .; CDR3 protein: CASSLATSGSDEQYF; CDR3 DNA: TGTGCCAGCAGCTTAGCGACTAGCGGGAGCGACGAGCAGTACTTC
V gene: TRBV11-3; J gene: TRBJ1-3; D gene: .; clone size: many; CDR3 protein: CASSLGNTIYF; CDR3 DNA: TGTGCCAGCAGCTTAGGAAACACCATATATTTT
V gene: TRBV27; J gene: TRBJ2-3; D gene: TRBD1; clone size: .; CDR3 protein: CASSLSRGQVDTQYF; CDR3 DNA: TGTGCCAGCAGTTTATCGAGGGGGCAAGTAGATACGCAGTATTTT
V gene: TRBV12-3/TRBV12-4; J gene: TRBJ2-5; D gene: TRBD1; clone size: many; CDR3 protein: CASRTGTAQETQYF; CDR3 DNA: TGTGCCAGCAGGACCGGGACAGCACAAGAGACCCAGTACTTC
V gene: TRBV5-8; J gene: TRBJ2-5; D gene: .; clone size: .; CDR3 protein: CASSLTGVPETQYF; CDR3 DNA: TGTGCCAGCAGCCTGACCGGGGTTCCAGAGACCCAGTACTTC
V gene: TRBV12-3/TRBV12-4; J gene: TRBJ1-4; D gene: .; clone size: many; CDR3 protein: CASGTGWAKLFF; CDR3 DNA: TGTGCCAGCGGGACGGGATGGGCAAAACTGTTTTTT
V gene: TRBV10-3; J gene: TRBJ1-4; D gene: .; clone size: many; CDR3 protein: CAIRAGPNEKLFF; CDR3 DNA: TGTGCCATCAGGGCAGGACCTAATGAAAAACTGTTTTTT
V gene: TRBV7-9; J gene: TRBJ2-2; D gene: .; clone size: many; CDR3 protein: CASSLGANTGELFF; CDR3 DNA: TGTGCCAGCAGCTTAGGGGCAAACACCGGGGAGCTGTTTTTT
V gene: TRBV29-1; J gene: TRBJ1-1; D gene: .; clone size: few; CDR3 protein: CSVEGGQPEAFF; CDR3 DNA: TGCAGCGTTGAAGGGGGACAACCAGAAGCTTTCTTT
V gene: TRBV3-1; J gene: TRBJ2-2; D gene: TRBD2; clone size: few; CDR3 protein: CASSRRAGTSGITGELFF; CDR3 DNA: TGTGCCAGCAGCCGTCGGGCGGGGACTAGCGGGATCACCGGGGAGCTGTTTTTT
V gene: TRBV29-1; J gene: TRBJ2-2; D gene: TRBD2; clone size: .; CDR3 protein: CSVAVSAGVGTGELFF; CDR3 DNA: TGCAGCGTTGCGGTGTCAGCGGGAGTAGGCACCGGGGAGCTGTTTTTT
V gene: TRBV4-2; J gene: TRBJ2-5; D gene: TRBD1; clone size: .; CDR3 protein: CASSQSQGAMETQYF; CDR3 DNA: TGTGCCAGCAGCCAATCCCAGGGGGCAATGGAGACCCAGTACTTC
V gene: TRBV28; J gene: TRBJ1-6; D gene: .; clone size: many; CDR3 protein: CASSSTTGQNSPLHF; CDR3 DNA: TGTGCCAGCAGTTCCACGACAGGACAAAATTCACCCCTCCACTTT
V gene: TRBV5-6; J gene: TRBJ1-2; D gene: .; clone size: .; CDR3 protein: CASRFERKANYGYTF; CDR3 DNA: TGTGCCAGCAGATTCGAAAGGAAAGCTAACTATGGCTACACCTTC
V gene: TRBV19; J gene: TRBJ2-2; D gene: .; clone size: few; CDR3 protein: CASSSTGTPRGGELFF; CDR3 DNA: TGTGCCAGCAGTAGTACAGGGACACCTCGGGGCGGGGAGCTGTTTTTT
V gene: TRBV24-1; J gene: TRBJ2-2; D gene: TRBD1; clone size: few; CDR3 protein: CATSDQGQTNTGELFF; CDR3 DNA: TGTGCCACCAGTGATCAGGGACAGACGAACACCGGGGAGCTGTTTTTT
V gene: TRBV28; J gene: TRBJ1-2; D gene: TRBD1; clone size: many; CDR3 protein: CASSLDRDGYTF; CDR3 DNA: TGTGCCAGCAGTCTAGACAGGGACGGCTACACCTTC
V gene: TRBV2; J gene: TRBJ1-1; D gene: TRBD1; clone size: .; CDR3 protein: CASRDRVGSIEAFF; CDR3 DNA: TGTGCCAGCAGGGACAGGGTAGGATCCATTGAAGCTTTCTTT
V gene: TRBV19; J gene: TRBJ1-1; D gene: .; clone size: .; CDR3 protein: CASSIGGAEAFF; CDR3 DNA: TGTGCCAGTAGTATTGGGGGGGCTGAAGCTTTCTTT
V gene: TRBV3-1; J gene: TRBJ1-2; D gene: .; clone size: many; CDR3 protein: CASNPAGGSGYTF; CDR3 DNA: TGTGCCAGCAACCCAGCCGGGGGCTCTGGCTACACCTTC
V gene: TRBV10-2; J gene: TRBJ2-5; D gene: TRBD2; clone size: .; CDR3 protein: CASTNGRQETQYF; CDR3 DNA: TGCGCCAGCACTAACGGGAGGCAAGAGACCCAGTACTTC
V gene: TRBV27; J gene: TRBJ2-7; D gene: TRBD2; clone size: few; CDR3 protein: CASSPVLAGGLEQYF; CDR3 DNA: TGTGCCAGCAGTCCGGTACTAGCGGGAGGGCTCGAGCAGTACTTC
V gene: TRBV11-2; J gene: TRBJ2-1; D gene: TRBD1; clone size: .; CDR3 protein: CASSLGQGDYNEQFF; CDR3 DNA: TGTGCCAGCAGCCTTGGACAGGGGGACTACAATGAGCAGTTCTTC
V gene: TRBV2; J gene: TRBJ2-3; D gene: TRBD2; clone size: .; CDR3 protein: CASRAYSGRADTQYF; CDR3 DNA: TGTGCCAGCAGAGCCTATAGCGGGAGGGCAGATACGCAGTATTTT
V gene: TRBV7-2; J gene: TRBJ1-5; D gene: .; clone size: .; CDR3 protein: CASSSDISPQHF; CDR3 DNA: TGTGCCAGCAGTTCGGACATCTCGCCCCAGCATTTT
V gene: TRBV6-2/TRBV6-3; J gene: TRBJ2-7; D gene: .; clone size: many; CDR3 protein: CASSHGQPPKTYEQYF; CDR3 DNA: TGTGCCAGCAGTCACGGACAGCCACCGAAGACCTACGAGCAGTACTTC
V gene: TRBV27; J gene: TRBJ1-6; D gene: .; clone size: few; CDR3 protein: CASSFGQPGNSPLHF; CDR3 DNA: TGTGCCAGCAGTTTTGGGCAGCCGGGTAATTCACCCCTCCACTTT